This T cell receptor beta chain was sequenced in a study of T cell responses to AZD1222 COVID-19 vaccine. Notes on the study in general: Repertoire sampling was restricted to post-peak T cell response timepoints. The CD4 TCRs associated with vaccination extended across spike and predominated at 160-218 and 743-854. Spike-specific TCR breadth and depth rose after two AZD1222 doses.

A note on this clone: Its antigen is as yet unknown.

The repertoire was sequenced with immunoSEQ multiplex PCR; TCRdb's copy has only in-frame clones and lacks some. The sample has 95,000 to 150,000 clones, approximately 86% seen once. This CDR3 is 15 amino acids long. Trimming took off 3 bases at V and 0 bases at J, with 6 bases between the two ends. Germline CDR1 and CDR2: LGHNA and YSLEER. The source is an adult in good health. The material sequenced was peripheral blood, taken on day 0 of AZD1222 vaccination. This chain uses TRBV4-3 with TRBJ1-6; no definite D call. DNA of the CDR3: TGCGCCAGCAGCCAGGGGAGCTCCTATAATTCACCCCTCCACTTT. This sequence encodes CASSQGSSYNSPLHF.